The entry that follows covers one TCR beta chain sequence. TCRdb's copy holds only in-frame clones and misses some; the assay was immunoSEQ multiplex PCR. The data contain some 140,000 clones, roughly nine tenths of them seen just once; the ten biggest clones take up about 9.5%. Per germline, CDR1 MNHEY and CDR2 SVGAGI. The CDR3 runs 13 residues. Trimming cost V 4 bases and J 6 bases, with 12 bases left between them. The data were taken from a study of T cell responses to AZD1222 COVID-19 vaccine. The chain is built from TRBV6-5 and TRBJ1-2; D gene ambiguous. Material: peripheral blood, obtained 28 days after the second AZD1222 dose. The clonotype comes from an adult who received the AZD1222 COVID-19 vaccine. DNA of the CDR3: TGTGCCAGCAGTTCCTCAGCAGTCCATGGCTACACCTTC. It translates to CASSSSAVHGYTF.